The next 10 T cell receptor beta chains were all read from a single sample in a study of CXCR3-negative and CXCR3-positive naive CD8 T cells. Which antigens these TCRs recognize remains unknown. Broader study findings: Comparison of naive cells showed more hydrophobic TRB CDR3s in CXCR3-positive than in CXCR3-negative naive cells.

The study made its TRB cDNA libraries by 5' RACE, adding UMI labels. TCRdb re-analyzed the 5' RACE reads; it lists each CDR3 protein once, without DNA. This specimen shows over 150,000 distinct CDR3 sequences; the ten leading clones hold 0.45% to 0.55%. The sequenced sample consisted of naive CXCR3+ CD8+ T cells from blood. Subset in this sample: CD45RO-CCR7+CD27+CD95- naive CD8+ T cells expressing CXCR3 (TNR3+). The receptors here all came from a human donor in good health. Some clones in this sample may be carry-over from other donors' samples.

The CDR3 sequence is CASGELGGYEQYF. The rearrangement links TRBV12-5 to TRBJ2-7; TCRdb picks TRBD1, but there is no DNA to check that call. The CDR3 is made up of 13 amino acids. In germline, CDR1 is LGHNT, CDR2 FRNRAP.

The V call is TRBV2, the J call TRBJ1-5; TCRdb indicates TRBD1, and absent DNA this call remains unverified. This CDR3 is built from 12 residues. Germline V gene lookup returns CDR1 SNHLY and CDR2 FYNNEI. The CDR3 protein is CASRDRDQPQHF.

The genes are TRBV6-6 and TRBJ1-3. This CDR3 contains 12 residues. Germline CDR1 is MNHNY and CDR2 is SVGAGI (reference sequence). CDR3 protein: CASSYSGNTIYF.

V and J are TRBV9 and TRBJ2-7. Germline lookup yields CDR1 SGDLS and CDR2 YYNGEE. The CDR3 is 13 residues long. CDR3 protein: CASSVDEPYEQYF.

The chain uses TRBV27 and TRBJ1-1; TCRdb lists TRBD1, though no DNA is available to test this call. The CDR3 contains 14 residues. Germline CDR1 is MNHEY and CDR2 is SMNVEV (reference sequence). Here the CDR3 reads CASSWGQTRTEAFF.

The rearrangement joins TRBV27 to TRBJ1-2; TCRdb lists TRBD1, though no DNA is available to test this call. CDR1 and CDR2 from the germline V gene are MNHEY and SMNVEV (reference sequence). CDR3 length equals 14 residues. The CDR3 loop is CASSPSRDSYGYTF.

The chain couples TRBV7-9 to TRBJ2-2; there is no DNA to check the TCRdb D call of TRBD1. Germline CDR1 and CDR2: SEHNR and FQNEAQ (reference sequence). The CDR3 contains 14 residues. The CDR3 loop reads CASSSATGSGELFF.

The rearrangement joins TRBV12-3 or TRBV12-4 to TRBJ1-6. The length of the CDR3 is 15 residues. Here the CDR3 reads CASSVTTSSNSPLHF.

CDR3 sequence reads: CASSLELGVYEQYF. The chain couples TRBV5-1 to TRBJ2-7; TCRdb outputs TRBD1, but without DNA this stays unchecked. Per germline, CDR1 SGHRS and CDR2 YFSETQ. The CDR3 loop spans 14 amino acids.

This sequence joins TRBV5-6 and TRBJ2-1; TCRdb proposes TRBD2, but this gene call is untestable without DNA. Germline V lookup: CDR1 SGHDT, CDR2 YYEEEE. The CDR3 is made up of 17 amino acids. The CDR3 loop is CASSFKTLAGGPNEQFF.